The clone carrying this T cell receptor (beta chain) was counted a single time. Source study methods: How many nucleated cells were present was estimated from reference gene primer amplification. Libraries were prepared by immunoSEQ multiplex PCR; TCRdb keeps only in-frame clonotypes and omits some of them. D and trimming were read from the DNA, whereas the V and J calls and clone size are those reported in that table. The sample lists 300,000 to 350,000 clones; around 89% were seen once. The sample originates from a study of blood T cell repertoires in COVID-19. The wider study: T cells, B-cell-depleted T cells, or PBMCs provided the cDNA or gDNA that served as material.

During active infection, Seattle patients enrolled and were then monitored through disease. This CDR3 region has 14 residues. Germline CDR1 is SGHNT and CDR2 is YYREEE (reference sequence). The V end was cut by 4 bases, the J end by 5 bases, with 15 bases between. This rearrangement joins TRBV5-4 to TRBJ1-2; D might be TRBD1 (6 bases). The source of this sequence is a woman aged 25-40 years with COVID-19, enrolled during active disease. Sequencing was done on a sample of peripheral blood. The CDR3 here is CASSLDSLPYGYTF. CDR3 sequence (DNA): TGTGCCAGCAGCCTGGACAGCCTTCCGTATGGCTACACCTTC.